This TCR beta chain emerged from a study of T cells after yellow fever vaccination. There are many counts of this clonotype. TCRdb recomputed calls from the 5' RACE reads with MiXCR, one row per CDR3 protein. The sample has some 250,000 distinct CDR3 sequences, approximately 3.5% seen once; the top ten hold approximately 18%. Trimming shortened V by 0 bases and J by 6 bases, and 11 bases separated the two germline ends. CDR1 is GTSNPN, CDR2 SVGIG, per germline (reference sequence). The CDR3 sequence is 14 residues long. The TCR was taken from a man between 18 and 35 years old who received the YFV17D yellow fever vaccine. The sample here was PBMCs, taken 15 days after the yellow fever booster vaccination. The V and J genes are TRBV30 and TRBJ2-2, with unresolved D. The DNA of the CDR3 is TGTGCCTGGAGTGTAATAATTGGGGCCGGGGAGCTGTTTTTT. It specifies CAWSVIIGAGELFF.